Following are 11 T cell receptor beta chains from one sample sequenced in a study of identical twins. TCRdb re-derived calls from the 5' RACE reads in MiXCR, one entry per CDR3 protein. The data contain 420,000 or so distinct CDR3 sequences, 15% to 20% of them singletons. The sequencing sample was made of naive T cells sorted from blood. These receptors were obtained from a man aged 45-65 years in good health.

The rearrangement links TRBV28 to TRBJ2-7; possible D gene TRBD1, 5 bases. The V end lost 7 bases, the J end lost 3 bases, and 19 bases lay between the germline ends. The length of the CDR3 is 15 residues. From germline, CDR1 is MDHEN and CDR2 SYDVKM. The DNA for the CDR3 is TGTGCCAGCACGATAAGGCCAGGGAATTTCTACGAGCAGTACTTC. Translated: CASTIRPGNFYEQYF.

The V gene is TRBV28, the J gene TRBJ2-7; 12 bases align to TRBD2. Per the germline V gene, CDR1 is MDHEN and CDR2 is SYDVKM. With 5 bases clipped from V and 3 bases from J, the junction kept 2 bases outside the gene matches. The CDR3 is made up of 14 amino acids. Written as DNA, the CDR3 is TGTGCCAGCAGTACTAGCGGGAGGCACTACGAGCAGTACTTC. Its translation is CASSTSGRHYEQYF. Full variable domain (outside the CDR3, taken from reference TRBV28 and TRBJ2-7): DVKVTQSSRYLVKRTGEKVFLECVQDMDHENMFWYRQDPGLGLRLIYFSYDVKMKEKGDIPEGYSVSREKKERFSLILESASTNQTSMYLCASSTSGRHYEQYFGPGTRLTVT.

The rearrangement links TRBV4-3 to TRBJ2-7, with TRBD2 identical over 8 bases. Germline V lookup: CDR1 LGHNA, CDR2 YSLEER. This CDR3 region has 15 residues. Trimming removed 1 base from V and 5 bases from J; junction bases left unmatched: 7. CDR3 sequence: CASSQGTSWRNEQYF. As DNA, the CDR3 is TGCGCCAGCAGCCAAGGGACTAGCTGGAGGAACGAGCAGTACTTC.

CDR3 protein: CSARYPSQYGYTF. CDR3 nucleotides: TGCAGTGCTAGGTATCCGTCGCAGTATGGCTACACCTTC. J is TRBJ1-2 and V is TRBV20-1; D call uncertain. Trimming cost V 3 bases and J 5 bases, with 13 bases left between them. Germline V gene lookup returns CDR1 DFQATT and CDR2 SNEGSKA (reference sequence). This CDR3 comprises 13 residues.

Comment on this clonotype: It is unclear where the CDR3 begins or ends on the DNA, so no DNA is shown, and the CDR3 is as TCRdb lists it. The chain joins TRBV21-1 to TRBJ2-2; whether TRBD1, the table's D call, matches the DNA was not checked. TRBV21-1 is tagged as a pseudogene. The CDR3 spans 17 residues, counting both ends. The CDR3 loop is CASSKKFGGAAPGSCFF.

This clonotype was observed a few times. This chain connects TRBV20-1 to TRBJ2-1; D might be TRBD2 (5 bases). The CDR3 totals 12 residues. The V gene lost 6 bases and the J gene lost 6 bases, with 12 bases spanning the gap. Germline CDR1 reads DFQATT; CDR2 reads SNEGSKA (reference sequence). The CDR3 DNA reads as TGCAGTGCAAAGAAGACTATCAATGAGCAGTTCTTC. Its protein product is CSAKKTINEQFF.

This clonotype has only a few counts. The J gene is TRBJ2-3, the V gene TRBV24-1; maybe TRBD2 (6 bases). This CDR3 is 15 amino acids long. V dropped 0 bases and J dropped 5 bases, with 11 bases sitting between them. The V gene's germline CDR1 is KGHDR and CDR2 SFDVKD. CDR3 sequence: CATSDLRDFGDTQYF. The CDR3 region has the DNA TGTGCCACCAGTGATTTGAGGGACTTTGGAGATACGCAGTATTTT.

This clonotype was picked up many times. V and J are TRBV12-3 or TRBV12-4 and TRBJ2-2; TRBD1 matches at 11 bases. V shed 5 bases, J shed 7 bases, and the junction held 9 bases outside the gene matches. The CDR3 has 16 residues. CDR3 sequence reads: CASSHRTGGAVGELFF. The CDR3 DNA is TGTGCCAGCAGTCACAGGACAGGGGGCGCGGTCGGGGAGCTGTTTTTT.

In its sample, this clonotype was seen many times. V is TRBV7-8 and J is TRBJ2-7; D may be TRBD1 (6 bases). Germline assignment: CDR1 SGHVS and CDR2 FQNEAQ. The CDR3 covers 14 residues. V was trimmed by 4 bases and J by 1 base, leaving 11 bases between them. The CDR3 reads CASSSRQDSYEQYF. Here the CDR3 DNA reads TGTGCCAGCAGCTCACGACAGGATTCCTACGAGCAGTACTTC.

At least ten counts were recorded for this clonotype. This rearrangement joins TRBV24-1 to TRBJ2-7, with TRBD1 identical over 8 bases. This CDR3 comprises 15 residues. V shed 4 bases, J shed 5 bases, and the junction held 9 bases outside the gene matches. Germline V gene data show CDR1 as KGHDR and CDR2 as SFDVKD. The CDR3 here is CATSDPTGGRNEQYF. CDR3 coding DNA: TGTGCCACCAGTGACCCCACAGGGGGTCGGAACGAGCAGTACTTC.

The table lists this clonotype with many counts. This chain uses TRBV28 with TRBJ2-1; D possibly matches TRBD1 or TRBD2 (5 bases each). Trimming pared 8 bases from V and 2 bases from J, leaving 13 bases between. CDR3 length: 14 residues. Germline V gene lookup returns CDR1 MDHEN and CDR2 SYDVKM. The CDR3 region is CASQRRGPYNEQFF. The CDR3 DNA is TGTGCCAGCCAGCGACGGGGCCCCTACAATGAGCAGTTCTTC.